What follows describes a single T cell receptor (beta chain). Antigen specificity is unknown. The sample belongs to a study of T cell clones after liver transplantation. The wider study: A pre-transplant mixed lymphocyte reaction with TCRbeta sequencing defined graft-donor-reactive clones followed in post-transplant blood.

Study findings and constraints: Migration into the graft, not deletion, may explain lost graft donor-reactive T cells.

There are 15 residues in the CDR3. J gave up 2 bases and V 5 bases, and 8 bases lay outside the gene matches. CDR1 SGHNT and CDR2 YENEEA come from the germline V gene. Sequenced by immunoSEQ multiplex PCR; TCRdb stores in-frame clones only, minus some. The sample lists some 34,000 clones; more than 90% were seen once. Sorting of unstimulated PBMCs yielded separate CD3+CD4+ and CD3+CD8+ fractions. The TCR was taken from a human patient who received a liver transplant. A share of the T cells may be of graft donor origin. The V call is TRBV11-3, the J call TRBJ2-7; 8 nucleotides match TRBD1. The starting material was CD8+ T cells from blood, obtained 12 months after liver transplant. CDR3 nucleotides: TGTGCCAGCAGCCCCCCCTCGACAGGGGCCTACGAGCAGTACTTC. This translates into CASSPPSTGAYEQYF.